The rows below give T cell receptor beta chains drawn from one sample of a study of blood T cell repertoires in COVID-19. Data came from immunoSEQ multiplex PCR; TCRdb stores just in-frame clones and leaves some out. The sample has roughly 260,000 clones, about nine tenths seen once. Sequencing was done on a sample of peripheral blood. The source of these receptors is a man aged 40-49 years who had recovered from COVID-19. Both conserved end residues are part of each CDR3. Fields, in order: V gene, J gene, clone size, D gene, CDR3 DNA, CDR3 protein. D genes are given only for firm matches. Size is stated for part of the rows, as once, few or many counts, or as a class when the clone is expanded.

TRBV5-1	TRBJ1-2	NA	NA	TGCGCCGGGGACGGGGAAACCGAGTCAAATGGAGAACAGGGACCAGCTAACTATGGCTACACCTTC	CAGDGETESNGEQGPANYGYTF
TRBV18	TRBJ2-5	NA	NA	TGTGCCAGCTCACCACGAGGAGAGACCCAGTACTTC	CASSPRGETQYF
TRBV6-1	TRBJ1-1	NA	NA	TGTGCCAGCAGTGACAGACTCTGGACTGAAGCTTTCTTT	CASSDRLWTEAFF
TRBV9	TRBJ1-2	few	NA	TGTGCCAGCAGCGTAGGGGGCAGGGCCGTGAATGGCTACACCTTC	CASSVGGRAVNGYTF
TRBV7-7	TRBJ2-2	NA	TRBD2	TGTGCCAGCAGCCCGACCTCTACTAGCGGGGGGCCAACCGGGGAGCTGTTTTTT	CASSPTSTSGGPTGELFF
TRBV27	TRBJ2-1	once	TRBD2	TGTGCCAGCAGTCCTCGCAGAGGGGCGGGAGAGGTTGAGCAGTTCTTC	CASSPRRGAGEVEQFF
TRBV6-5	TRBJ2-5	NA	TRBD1	TGTGCCAGCAGGCGGGACAGGGGTATTCACGAGACCCAGTACTTC	CASRRDRGIHETQYF
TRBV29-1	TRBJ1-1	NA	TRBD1	TGCAGCGCCTCTCCCACGACAGGGAAAGGAACTGAAGCTTTCTTT	CSASPTTGKGTEAFF
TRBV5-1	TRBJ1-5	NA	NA	TGCGCCAGCAGCTTGGAGCCGGGGATTAATCAGCCCCAGCATTTT	CASSLEPGINQPQHF
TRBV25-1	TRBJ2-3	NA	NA	TGTGCCAGCAGCGCAGACAGAATCACAGATACGCAGTATTTT	CASSADRITDTQYF
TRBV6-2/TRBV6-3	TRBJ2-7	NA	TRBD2	TGTGCCAGCAGTTACCCCTTGGGCTCGACTAGCGGGGGTTACGAGCAGTACTTC	CASSYPLGSTSGGYEQYF
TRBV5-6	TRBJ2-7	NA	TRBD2	TGTGCCAGCAGCGCGAGACTAGCGGGGGGATACGAGCAGTACTTC	CASSARLAGGYEQYF
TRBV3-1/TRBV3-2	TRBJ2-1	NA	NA	TGTGCCAGCAGCCAAGGACCCCCAGCGGGCTCCTACAATGAGCAGTTCTTC	CASSQGPPAGSYNEQFF
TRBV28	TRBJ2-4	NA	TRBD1	TGTGCCAGCAGTTCCCCACACAGACAGGGGACAGGGAACTTC	CASSSPHRQGTGNF
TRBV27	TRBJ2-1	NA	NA	TGTGCCAGCGCAAGCCTCGGGTTGAGCTCCTACAATGAGCAGTTCTTC	CASASLGLSSYNEQFF
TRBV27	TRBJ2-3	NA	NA	TGTGCCAGCAGTTTAGACTTCAGGGGCACAGATACGCAGTATTTT	CASSLDFRGTDTQYF
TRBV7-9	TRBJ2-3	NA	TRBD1	TGTGCCAGCAGCTTAGCGACAGGGATCACAGATACGCAGTATTTT	CASSLATGITDTQYF
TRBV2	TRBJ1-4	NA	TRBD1	TGTGCCAGCAGCCCCGATCAGGGGGCCTATGAAAAACTGTTTTTT	CASSPDQGAYEKLFF
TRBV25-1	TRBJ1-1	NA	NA	TGTGCCAGCAGTGAATCGAGGGCTTCCACTGAAGCTTTCTTT	CASSESRASTEAFF
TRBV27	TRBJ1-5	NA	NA	TGTGCCAGCAGTCCCCTATTAGGCAATCAGCCCCAGCATTTT	CASSPLLGNQPQHF
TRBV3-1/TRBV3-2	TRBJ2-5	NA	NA	TGTGCCAGCAGCCCCAGCCAAGAGACCCAGTACTTC	CASSPSQETQYF
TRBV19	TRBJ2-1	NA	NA	TGTGCCAGTAGTCCCACGAGGAGCTCCTACAATGAGCAGTTCTTC	CASSPTRSSYNEQFF
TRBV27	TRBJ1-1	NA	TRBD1	TGTGCCAGCAGTTTCCAAAACAGGGGGCGGGGAAACACTGAAGCTTTCTTT	CASSFQNRGRGNTEAFF
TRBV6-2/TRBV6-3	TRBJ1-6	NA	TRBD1	TGTGCCAGCAGCTCCCCCCGGGACAGGGGGGTTGGTAATTCACCCCTCCACTTT	CASSSPRDRGVGNSPLHF
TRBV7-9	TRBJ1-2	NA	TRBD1	TGTGCCAGCAGCCGCTCAGGGGACAGTCTACGATACACCTTC	CASSRSGDSLRYTF
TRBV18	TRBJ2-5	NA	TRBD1	TGTGCCAGCTCACCCGACAGGGGTTATGAGACCCAGTACTTC	CASSPDRGYETQYF
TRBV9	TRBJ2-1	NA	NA	TGTGCCAGCAGCGTAGCTACCCCGGGCCTGGACTACATAGGAGATGAGCAGTTCTTC	CASSVATPGLDYIGDEQFF
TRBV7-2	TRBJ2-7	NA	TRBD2	TGTGCCAGCAGTTGGACTAGCGGCAGCTCCTACGAGCAGTACTTC	CASSWTSGSSYEQYF
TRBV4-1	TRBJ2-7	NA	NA	TGCGCCAGCAGCCAGGGGCGATACGAGCAGTACTTC	CASSQGRYEQYF
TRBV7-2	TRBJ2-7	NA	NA	TGTGCCAGCAGCTTAGCGGGCAGGGTCATCTACGAGCAGTACTTC	CASSLAGRVIYEQYF
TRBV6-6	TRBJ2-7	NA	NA	TGTGCCACCACCCGCACTCGCCCGACCTACGAGCAGTACTTC	CATTRTRPTYEQYF
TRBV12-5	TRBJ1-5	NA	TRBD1	TGTGCTAGTGGTTTGGTACCCGGAGGGGGCGGAGGTCAGCCCCAGCATTTT	CASGLVPGGGGGQPQHF
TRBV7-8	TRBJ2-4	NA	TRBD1	TGTGCCAGCAGTTCCGGGACAGCGTCTAACATTCAGTACTTC	CASSSGTASNIQYF
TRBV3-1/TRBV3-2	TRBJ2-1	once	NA	TGTGCCAGCAGCCAATCGGGAGAGTACAATGAGCAGTTCTTC	CASSQSGEYNEQFF
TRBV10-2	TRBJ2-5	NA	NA	TGCGCCAGCAGTGTAAATGTAGCAGAGACCCAGTACTTC	CASSVNVAETQYF
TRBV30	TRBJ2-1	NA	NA	TGTGCCTGGGACTTAGACAATGAGCAGTTCTTC	CAWDLDNEQFF
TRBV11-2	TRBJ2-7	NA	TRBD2	TGTGCCAGCAGCTTAGACGCGGGAGGTTCCTACGAGCAGTACTTC	CASSLDAGGSYEQYF
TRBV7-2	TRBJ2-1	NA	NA	TGTGCCAGCAGCTTAGGGAGCCAGGGGGAGCAGTTCTTC	CASSLGSQGEQFF
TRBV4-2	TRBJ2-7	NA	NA	TGTGCCAGCAGCCAAGATAGCCAGGGCTACGAGCAGTACTTC	CASSQDSQGYEQYF
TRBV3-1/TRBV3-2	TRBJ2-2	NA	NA	TGTGCCAGCGGGGACTCTCTCACCGGGGAGCTGTTTTTT	CASGDSLTGELFF
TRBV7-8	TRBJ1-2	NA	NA	TGTGCCAGCAGCTTAGGGCGGGACTATGGCTACACCTTC	CASSLGRDYGYTF
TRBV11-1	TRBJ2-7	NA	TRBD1	TGTGCCAGCAGCTTAGGACAGGGCGAGCAGTACTTC	CASSLGQGEQYF
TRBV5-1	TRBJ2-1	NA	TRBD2	TGCGCCAGCAGCTCCCTTGGCCTAGCGGGAGTAGGGGAGCAGTTCTTC	CASSSLGLAGVGEQFF
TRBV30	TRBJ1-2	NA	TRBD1	TGTGCCGTTAGGGCAGGGGGCGGTTTGGGCGGCTACACCTTC	CAVRAGGGLGGYTF
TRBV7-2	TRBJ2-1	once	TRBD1	TGTGCCAGCAGCACTCATGGGACAGCGGACAATGAGCAGTTCTTC	CASSTHGTADNEQFF
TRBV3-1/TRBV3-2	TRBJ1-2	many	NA	TGTGCCAGCAGCCAATGGAAGGGTACAGGGTGGAAGGGCTACACCTTC	CASSQWKGTGWKGYTF
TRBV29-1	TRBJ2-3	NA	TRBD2	TGCAGCGGTTCACTAGCGGGAGTATACACAGATACGCAGTATTTT	CSGSLAGVYTDTQYF
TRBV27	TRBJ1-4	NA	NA	TGTGCCAGCAGTTTCAGGGTGAGAGAAAAACTGTTTTTT	CASSFRVREKLFF
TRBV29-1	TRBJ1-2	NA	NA	TGCAGCGTTTGGGTCGGGAACTATGGCTACACCTTC	CSVWVGNYGYTF